The TCR beta chain described here comes from a study of monozygotic twins with inflammatory bowel disease (dated by TCRdb to about 2019). Describing the broader study: The full study comprised 28 monozygotic twin pairs: nine German pairs (four IBD-concordant, five IBD-discordant) and 19 IBD-discordant Danish pairs. Each individual had, on average, about 151 000 unique TCRalpha sequences and 181 000 unique TCRbeta sequences available for analysis. The search for disease-associated traits relied mainly on comparing IBD patients with their genetically identical healthy co-twins within discordant pairs.

A roughly 2.5 ml peripheral blood sample was drawn into PAXgene tubes per donor and stored at -80°C. Without any T cell sorting, total RNA was extracted from whole blood using the PAXgene blood miRNA kit on an automated QIAcube. Peripheral blood from monozygotic twin pairs, either concordant or discordant for inflammatory bowel disease, underwent deep TCRalpha and TCRbeta repertoire profiling that used unique molecular barcoding. Smoking habits were recorded for all twin pairs, and individuals were classified as current, former or never smokers. The CDR3 starts with the cysteine, ends with the phenylalanine, and has 13 residues. Only the protein sequence is given. Based on the germline V gene, the CDR1 and CDR2 sequences are MGHDK and SYGVNS. The method behind the library was 5' RACE. For each TCR library, approximately 3.5 ug of total RNA was used. For each sample, cDNA was synthesized in eight separate reactions using SMARTScribe reverse transcriptase. Unique molecular identifiers containing a 6-nucleotide sample barcode were introduced through template switching during cDNA synthesis. Two nested PCRs of about 16 and 10 cycles amplified the TCRalpha and TCRbeta cDNA, and bead purification followed each PCR. Before amplification, the cDNA was treated with uracil DNA-glycosylase and purified using the QIAquick PCR purification kit. The second PCR added Illumina TruSeq-compatible adapters along with sample-specific barcodes. TapeStation and Qubit were used to check library quality and concentration, and 5 ng of each library went into the pool. Sequencing of pooled libraries was carried out on an Illumina HiSeq2500 single-index Rapid Run using 2 x 100 bp reads and custom sequencing primers. Regarding the original processing steps: MiGEC version 1.2.6 was used for UMI-based consensus assembly to correct PCR and sequencing errors. MiXCR version 2.1.1 was used to carry out V(D)J alignment, clonotype assembly and CDR3 extraction. To normalise gene usage, clonotype sharing and MAIT/NKT TCR abundance, the analysis used the top 1000, 10 000 and 20 000 clonotypes per sample. Diversity was computed as the inverse Simpson index with the vegan R package after downsampling to 27 000 UMIs. Paired Mann-Whitney U tests on discordant twin pairs were used, with Benjamini-Hochberg multiple-testing correction. The reads, reprocessed by TCRdb, yield one row per CDR3 protein sequence and no DNA. None of the V and J calls come from the authors' own analysis; TCRdb made them. This sample's listing comprises about 300,000 distinct CDR3 sequences. The ten top clones hold approximately 5.4% of the sample.

Points the paper makes about the study in general: Compared with healthy twins, IBD patients had fewer clonotypes in common with other individuals, a difference most pronounced in patients showing signs of disease activity. A decrease in TCRbeta repertoire diversity, as measured by inverse Simpson index, was observed in IBD patients compared with their healthy co-twins. Repertoire similarity did not differ between concordant and discordant twins, which could be due to limited statistical power. Because patients received different immunosuppressive treatments, the repertoires may have picked up extra background noise and variability between individuals. No single strong signal or clonotype linked to IBD turned up in the results, so the idea that one exists was not supported. Different T cell subtypes could not be distinguished in the analysis.

Comments on this clonotype: The antigen it recognizes is unknown.

Material: blood. The sequence was collected from a human donor with ulcerative colitis or Crohn's disease, or a healthy co-twin of an affected twin (not recorded which). The chain is assembled from TRBV25-1 and TRBJ1-2. The CDR3 has the sequence CASSEVPNYGYTF.